Sequencing of this T cell receptor (beta chain) was carried out in a study of T-cell reconstitution after alpha-beta-depleted transplantation in children (TCRdb year 2016). In terms of the full investigation: Using TCR repertoire profiling, the study quantitatively followed how T-cell immune reconstitution unfolded in children after TCRalphabeta/CD19-depleted allogeneic hematopoietic cell transplantation.

The treatment or condition label on this specimen signifies: allogeneic hematopoietic cell transplantation with graft depleted of TCRalphabeta T cells and CD19 B cells. The children who served as transplant recipients had been given grafts of TCRalphabeta/CD19-depleted allogeneic hematopoietic cells. This clonotype was counted many times. The antigen this receptor binds is unknown. No base-level quality is on record; no much larger clone is a single base apart. Sequences SGHKS (CDR1) and YYEKEE (CDR2) are obtained from the germline V gene (reference sequence). The junction shows trimming of 2 bases on V and 6 bases on J, plus 2 bases between the germline ends. The CDR3 runs 11 residues from the cysteine to the phenylalanine. Kept here is only the CDR3 DNA, which spans 33 bases and is read in frame from base 1. Receptor libraries were prepared by PCR. The sequencer listed for this sample is Illumina HiSeq 2500. TCR library preparation used molecular barcoding, with unique molecular identifiers applied to normalize quantification of the TCRbeta repertoire. TCRdb trimmed public reads at Q25 via fastp, called clones via MiXCR and kept in-frame beta chains. Each entry is one CDR3 protein sequence, shown with its most common DNA and genes. The sample table records around 960,000 distinct CDR3 sequences; about 29% of these occur just once. Of the sample, over 25% is held by the ten largest clones.

What the work shows at the level of the full study, not this receptor alone: About two months after transplant, the apparently early recovery of alphabetaT-cell counts reportedly depended on just several hundred clones that had expanded rapidly and came from non-depleted graft cells. Over the following months the frequencies of hyperexpanded clones went down, and after one year T-cell counts and TCRbeta diversity were mostly credited to newly produced T cells. The high TCRbeta diversity at day 60 in some patients was ascribed to recipient T cells and intrathymic progenitors that had survived conditioning.

The sequencing here drew on PBMCs, mostly from graft donor cells, taken 360 days after TCRalphabeta/CD19-depleted stem cell transplant. This TCR was sampled from a boy under two years old who had a stem cell transplant for SCID, so the T cells may come from the graft donor. The rearranged segments are TRBV5-5 and TRBJ2-2; the D gene cannot be named for sure. Read as DNA, the sequence is TGTGCCAGCAGCTTACCCGGGGAGCTGTTTTTT. This gives the protein CASSLPGELFF.